The sequence of this T cell receptor (beta chain) was determined in a study of T-cell memory formation after mild COVID-19. TCRdb passed the 5' RACE reads through MiXCR, listing each CDR3 protein once. The table records under 550,000 distinct CDR3 sequences, 18% of them present only once. V lost 0 bases and J lost 2; bases outside the gene matches: 6. In germline, CDR1 is SGHRS, CDR2 YFSETQ. The CDR3 contains 18 residues. This clonotype was detected a few times. The TCR sequence derives from a man aged 18 to 30 who had mild COVID-19 (a few samples of this study predate the infection). Cell type and time point are not known. This chain joins TRBV5-1 and TRBJ2-7; 15 bases fit TRBD2. The sequenced sample was PBMCs or a T cell subset sorted from them (not recorded which). Here the CDR3 DNA reads TGCGCCAGCAGCTTGGGGACTAGCGGGGGGGCTTGGACCTACGAGCAGTACTTC. Residues: CASSLGTSGGAWTYEQYF.